The 8 T cell receptor beta chains below were found in one sample sequenced in a study of Graves' ophthalmopathy and Graves' hyperthyroidism. RNA transcripts yielded amplified TCR beta CDR3 regions. An opening RT-PCR round employed HTBI primers and preceded a second-round multiplex PCR. TCRdb ran MiXCR on the multiplex PCR reads and lists one entry per CDR3 protein. The data hold about 740,000 distinct CDR3 sequences, with around 40% observed a single time. The sample consisted of peripheral blood. The receptors were sampled from an adult man with Graves' ophthalmopathy.

This clonotype has at least ten counts. The rearrangement joins TRBV2 to TRBJ1-2; D not resolved. There are 13 residues in the CDR3. Germline V gene data show CDR1 as SNHLY and CDR2 as FYNNEI. V lost 8 bases to trimming and J lost 3 bases, with 13 bases between them. The DNA of the CDR3 is TGTGCCAGCCGGATAACAACGGACTATGGCTACACCTTC. Residues: CASRITTDYGYTF. Filled out from reference TRBV2 and TRBJ1-2, the complete variable domain reads EPEVTQTPSHQVTQMGQEVILRCVPISNHLYFYWYRQILGQKVEFLVSFYNNEISEKSEIFDDQFSVERPDGSNFTLKIRSTKLEDSAMYFCASRITTDYGYTFGSGTRLTVV.

This clonotype was recorded once. V gene TRBV9 combines with J gene TRBJ2-5; TRBD1 might be the D (6 bases). Per germline, CDR1 SGDLS and CDR2 YYNGEE. V shed 4 bases and J shed 7 bases, with 14 bases lying between them. The CDR3 consists of 13 residues. CDR3 sequence: CASSSRTEGTQYF. In DNA, the CDR3 is TGTGCCAGCAGCTCGAGGACAGAAGGGACCCAGTACTTC.

The J gene is TRBJ1-5, the V gene TRBV20-1, with TRBD1 matching over 8 bases. CDR3 length: 14 amino acids. The germline gives CDR1 DFQATT, CDR2 SNEGSKA (reference sequence). J lost 7 bases, V lost 5 bases, and 10 bases had no gene match. The CDR3 DNA follows: TGCAGTGCTCCCCGGACAGGGATAGGCCAGCCCCAGCATTTT. Protein sequence: CSAPRTGIGQPQHF.

This clonotype came up a few times. J is TRBJ1-4 and V is TRBV2, with D unresolved. The V end lost 1 base, the J end lost 7 bases, and 13 bases lay between the germline ends. CDR1 is SNHLY and CDR2 is FYNNEI in the germline V gene. CDR3 length: 15 residues. CDR3 loop: CASSEETVTSEKLFF. CDR3 DNA: TGTGCCAGCAGTGAAGAAACCGTTACGAGTGAAAAACTGTTTTTT.

This clonotype was picked up a small number of times. The chain carries TRBV7-9 and TRBJ2-2; TRBD1 might be the D (5 bases). Germline-derived CDR1 and CDR2 are SEHNR and FQNEAQ (reference sequence). Trimming stripped 4 bases from V and 5 bases from J, with 11 bases between. The length of the CDR3 is 14 residues. The CDR3 loop is CASSSDIRTGELFF. The CDR3, as DNA: TGTGCCAGCAGCTCGGACATTAGGACCGGGGAGCTGTTTTTT.

About this clonotype itself: A single base separates this from a much larger clone, so it may be a read error. The chain uses TRBV12-3 or TRBV12-4 and TRBJ1-5; unclear D gene. The CDR3 runs 13 residues. CDR3 bases: TGTACCACGTCGGCATATAGCAATCAGCCCCAGCATTTT. This translates into CTTSAYSNQPQHF.

The chain is built from TRBV7-3 and TRBJ1-2; no reliable D call. Trimming took 5 bases from V and 2 from J, leaving 12 bases between them. Germline values: CDR1 SGHTA, CDR2 FQGTGA. CDR3 length equals 14 residues. The CDR3 sequence is CASSPLGPNYGYTF. The CDR3 coding sequence is TGTGCCAGCAGCCCTCTTGGCCCCAACTATGGCTACACCTTC.

A few counts support this clonotype. This chain joins TRBV5-8 and TRBJ1-6, with D perhaps matching TRBD1 (5 bases). Trimming removed 2 bases at V and 7 bases at J, with 13 bases between. Germline V gives CDR1 SGHTS, CDR2 YDEGEE. The CDR3 consists of 15 residues. The CDR3 sequence is CASSFIDSGNSPLHF. The CDR3 DNA follows: TGTGCCAGCAGCTTTATCGACAGCGGGAATTCACCCCTCCACTTT.